The next 14 T cell receptor beta chains were all read from a single sample in a study of regulatory T cells in long-lasting Graves disease. As for time point: newly diagnosed GD, antithyroid drugs for less than 3 months. From RNA extracted from PBMCs, the TCR library was made. CDR3 regions were amplified by Arm-PCR using iRepertoire HTBI primers to build TCR beta libraries. One entry per CDR3 protein results from TCRdb running MiXCR on the multiplex PCR reads. The repertoire holds some 560,000 distinct CDR3 sequences, with roughly 16% as singletons. This sample was also put to use in a study of T cells in Graves' hyperthyroidism and ophthalmopathy.

Material: peripheral blood mononuclear cells (PBMCs), obtained at new diagnosis, from a patient treated with antithyroid drugs. The receptors here all came from a middle-aged woman with Graves disease.

This clonotype was counted only a few times. CDR3 DNA: TGTGCCAGCAGTTTCAAACCAGGGGGCGCAGCAGATACGCAGTATTTT. The encoded protein is CASSFKPGGAADTQYF. The rearrangement uses TRBV27 and TRBJ2-3, with 8 bases aligning to TRBD1. The CDR3 has 16 residues. Germline loops: CDR1 MNHEY, CDR2 SMNVEV (reference sequence). The junction had 9 bases not matched to a gene; V was cut back by 3 bases and J by 4 bases.

The CDR3 DNA follows: TGCGCCAGCAGCCAAGAATGGGGGGGGGGCTACACCTTC. Translated, it gives CASSQEWGGGYTF. The V call is TRBV4-1, the J call TRBJ1-2, with a weak D call TRBD1 (5 bases). The germline V gene encodes CDR1 MGHRA and CDR2 YSYEKL. The CDR3 covers 13 residues. Trimming took 0 bases from V and 8 from J, leaving 10 bases between them.

About this clonotype: A read error likely explains this, since a far larger clone differs by one base. The chain employs TRBV7-2 and TRBJ1-2, with D tentatively TRBD1 (6 bases). The CDR3 runs 17 residues. Germline V gene data show CDR1 as SGHTA and CDR2 as FQGNSA. CDR3 in amino acids: CAGSRRLPGHANYGYTF. The CDR3 DNA reads as TGTGCCGGCAGCCGACGGCTTCCGGGACACGCTAACTATGGCTACACCTTC.

This clonotype was found a few times. This chain uses TRBV20-1 with TRBJ1-4; D is perhaps TRBD1 (6 bases). Germline V gene data show CDR1 as DFQATT and CDR2 as SNEGSKA (reference sequence). The CDR3 is 19 residues long. Trimming took 6 bases from V and 5 from J, leaving 31 bases between them. The CDR3 spells CSARSSSGGGSGGNEKLFF. Written as DNA, the CDR3 is TGCAGTGCGAGGTCCTCGTCGGGGGGGGGCTCAGGAGGGAATGAAAAACTGTTTTTT.

The chain joins TRBV20-1 to TRBJ2-2; either TRBD1 or TRBD2 may fit D (5 bases each). Trimming left V 2 bases short and J 0 bases short, with 7 bases between. This CDR3 comprises 14 residues. Germline CDR1 and CDR2: DFQATT and SNEGSKA (reference sequence). This CDR3 reads CSARRGANTGELFF. DNA of the CDR3: TGCAGTGCTAGACGGGGCGCGAACACCGGGGAGCTGTTTTTT.

As to this clonotype: A much more abundant neighbour one base away suggests this may be a read error. The chain uses TRBV28 and TRBJ1-1; TRBD1 is a possible D gene (5 bases). CDR1 MDHEN and CDR2 SYDVKM come from the germline V gene. CDR3 size: 14 residues. CDR3: CASSSGSRNTEALF. The CDR3 DNA reads as TGTGCCAGCAGTTCAGGGAGTAGGAACACTGAAGCTCTCTTT.

The chain joins TRBV29-1 to TRBJ2-2; no definite D call. CDR1 is SQVTM, CDR2 ANQGSEA, per germline. This CDR3 region has 12 residues. Trimming removed 5 bases at V and 0 bases at J, with 4 bases between. The chain's CDR3 is CSVYANTGELFF. The DNA of the CDR3 is TGCAGCGTTTACGCGAACACCGGGGAGCTGTTTTTT.

This clonotype has a count of ten or more. The chain carries TRBV11-3 and TRBJ1-2; tentatively, D is TRBD1 (6 bases). Germline V gene data show CDR1 as SGHNT and CDR2 as YENEEA. V was shortened by 1 base and J by 1 base, with 7 bases between the two germline ends. The CDR3 extends over 14 amino acids. DNA for the CDR3: TGTGCCAGCAGCTTAGTGGACAGTAACTATGGCTACACCTTC. Translating gives CASSLVDSNYGYTF. The complete variable domain, with remaining parts taken from reference TRBV11-3 and TRBJ1-2, reads EAGVVQSPRYKIIEKKQPVAFWCNPISGHNTLYWYLQNLGQGPELLIRYENEEAVDDSQLPKDRFSAERLKGVDSTLKIQPAELGDSAVYLCASSLVDSNYGYTFGSGTRLTVV.

This clonotype has a handful of counts. The chain is built from TRBV11-2 and TRBJ1-4; D ambiguous. Germline V CDR1 and CDR2: SGHAT, FQNNGV. This CDR3 has 12 residues. The V gene lost 3 bases and the J gene lost 7 bases, with 6 bases spanning the gap. As DNA, the CDR3 is TGTGCCAGCAGCTTCGGGGTTGAAAAACTGTTTTTT. This sequence encodes CASSFGVEKLFF.

This clonotype was recorded a few times. This rearrangement joins TRBV19 to TRBJ1-5; TRBD1 matches 9 bases. V was pared by 6 bases and J by 4 bases, with 10 bases of the junction left unmatched. This CDR3 is 16 amino acids long. In germline, CDR1 is LNHDA, CDR2 SQIVND (reference sequence). CDR3 loop: CASSRSTGGPNQPQHF. As DNA, the CDR3 is TGTGCCAGTAGCCGATCTACAGGGGGCCCTAATCAGCCCCAGCATTTT.

Worth noting for this clonotype: An end of the junction differs from the germline gene, which may be a read error. The V call is TRBV5-1, the J call TRBJ2-7; TRBD1 matches 8 bases. Germline V CDR1 and CDR2: SGHRS, YFSETQ. CDR3 size: 14 residues. CDR3 sequence reads: CAGSPGTGVYEQYF. The CDR3 DNA reads TGCGCCGGCAGCCCTGGGACAGGAGTATACGAGCAGTACTTC.

This clonotype showed up just a few times. The rearrangement links TRBV9 to TRBJ1-3; 7 positions agree with TRBD1. There are 17 residues in the CDR3. The V gene end was trimmed by 3 bases and the J gene end by 0 bases; junction bases not matched to a gene: 9. Germline CDR1 is SGDLS and CDR2 is YYNGEE. The CDR3, as DNA: TGTGCCAGCAGCGGCCCGACAGGGTCCGACTCTGGAAACACCATATATTTT. It encodes CASSGPTGSDSGNTIYF.

The genes are TRBV2 and TRBJ2-7; D uncertain. This CDR3 has 13 amino acids. Germline lookup yields CDR1 SNHLY and CDR2 FYNNEI. Trimming pared 2 bases from V and 4 bases from J, leaving 9 bases between. The CDR3 sequence is CASSESRGYEQYF. CDR3 coding DNA: TGTGCCAGCAGTGAATCACGTGGATACGAGCAGTACTTC.

The chain links TRBV7-6 to TRBJ2-5; TRBD1 might be the D (5 bases). The CDR3 is made up of 15 amino acids. Trimming took off 6 bases at V and 5 bases at J, with 19 bases between the two ends. CDR1 SGHVS and CDR2 FNYEAQ come from the germline V gene. CDR3 DNA: TGTGCCAGCAGAATTACAGGCAGGTCGGCGGAGACCCAGTACTTC. Its protein product is CASRITGRSAETQYF.